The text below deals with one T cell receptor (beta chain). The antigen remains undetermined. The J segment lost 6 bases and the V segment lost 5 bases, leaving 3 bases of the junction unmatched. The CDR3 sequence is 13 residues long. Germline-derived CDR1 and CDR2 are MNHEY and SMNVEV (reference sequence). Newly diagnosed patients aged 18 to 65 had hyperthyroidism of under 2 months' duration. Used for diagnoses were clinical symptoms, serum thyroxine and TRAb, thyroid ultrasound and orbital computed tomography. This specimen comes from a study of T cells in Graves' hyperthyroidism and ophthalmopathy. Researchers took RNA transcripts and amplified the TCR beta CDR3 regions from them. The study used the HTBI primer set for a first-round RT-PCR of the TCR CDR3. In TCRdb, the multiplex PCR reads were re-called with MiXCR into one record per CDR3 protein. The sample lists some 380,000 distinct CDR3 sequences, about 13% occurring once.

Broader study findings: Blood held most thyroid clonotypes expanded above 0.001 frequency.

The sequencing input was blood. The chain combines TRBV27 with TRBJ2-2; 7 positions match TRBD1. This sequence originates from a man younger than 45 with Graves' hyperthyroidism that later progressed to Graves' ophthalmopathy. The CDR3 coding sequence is TGTGCCAGCAGTCAAGGGGGCCCCGGGGAGCTGTTTTTT. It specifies CASSQGGPGELFF.